This T cell receptor beta chain was sequenced for a study of shared clonotypes between healthy human individuals. TCRdb keeps only in-frame clones here, not all; method: immunoSEQ multiplex PCR. The table records over 400,000 clones, around 80% of them present only once. The CDR3 contains 13 residues. Germline V gene sequence: CDR1 SQVTM, CDR2 ANQGSEA. With 6 bases clipped from V and 4 bases from J, the junction kept 8 bases outside the gene matches. This TCR was recovered from a woman aged 40 to 55 in good health. Some clones in this sample may be carry-over from other donors' samples. The gene calls are TRBV29-1 and TRBJ1-1, with 7 bases identical to TRBD1. Source material: PBMCs. For the CDR3, the DNA is TGCAGCGTCTCCACAGGGGCCAGCACTGAAGCTTTCTTT. The encoded protein is CSVSTGASTEAFF.